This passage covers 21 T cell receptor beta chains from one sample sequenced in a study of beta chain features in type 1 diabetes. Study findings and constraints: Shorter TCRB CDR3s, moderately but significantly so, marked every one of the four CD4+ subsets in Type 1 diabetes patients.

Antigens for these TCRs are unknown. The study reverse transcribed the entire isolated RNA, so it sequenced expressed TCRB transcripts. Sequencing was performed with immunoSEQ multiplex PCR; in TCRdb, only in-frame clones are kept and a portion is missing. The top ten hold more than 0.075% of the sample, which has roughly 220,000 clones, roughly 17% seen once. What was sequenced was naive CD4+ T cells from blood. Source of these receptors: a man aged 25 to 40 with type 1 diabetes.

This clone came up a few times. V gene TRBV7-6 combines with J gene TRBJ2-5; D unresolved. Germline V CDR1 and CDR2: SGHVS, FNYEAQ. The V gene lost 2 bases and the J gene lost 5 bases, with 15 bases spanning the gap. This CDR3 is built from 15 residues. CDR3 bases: TGTGCCAGCAGCTTATACTCTGGCCCCAGGGAGACCCAGTACTTC. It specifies CASSLYSGPRETQYF.

The CDR3 region is CASSFTSGSTDTQYF. DNA for the CDR3: TGTGCCAGCAGCTTTACTAGCGGGAGCACAGATACGCAGTATTTT. This chain links TRBV9 with TRBJ2-3; 9 nucleotides agree with TRBD2. From germline, CDR1 is SGDLS and CDR2 YYNGEE. V shed 4 bases, J shed 0 bases, and the junction held 3 bases outside the gene matches. This CDR3 spans 15 amino acids. Drawing the rest from reference TRBV9 and TRBJ2-3, the complete variable domain is DSGVTQTPKHLITATGQRVTLRCSPRSGDLSVYWYQQSLDQGLQFLIQYYNGEERAKGNILERFSAQQFPDLHSELNLSSLELGDSALYFCASSFTSGSTDTQYFGPGTRLTVL.

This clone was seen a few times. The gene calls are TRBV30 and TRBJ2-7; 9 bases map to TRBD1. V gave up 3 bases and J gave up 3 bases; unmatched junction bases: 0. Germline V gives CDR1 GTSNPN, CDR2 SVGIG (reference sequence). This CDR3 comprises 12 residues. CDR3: CAWRTGGYEQYF. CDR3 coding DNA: TGTGCCTGGAGGACAGGGGGCTACGAGCAGTACTTC.

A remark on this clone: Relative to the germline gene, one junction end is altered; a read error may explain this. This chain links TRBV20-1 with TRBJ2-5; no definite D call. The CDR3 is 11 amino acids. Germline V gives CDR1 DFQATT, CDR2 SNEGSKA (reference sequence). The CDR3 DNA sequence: TGCAGGGCTAAGGACGTGGAGACCCAGTACTTC. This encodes CRAKDVETQYF.

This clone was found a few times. CDR3 amino acids: CASSLAQAGANVLTF. As DNA, the CDR3 is TGCGCCAGCAGCTTGGCCCAGGCTGGGGCCAACGTCCTGACTTTC. The gene calls are TRBV5-1 and TRBJ2-6; unclear D gene. Trimming shortened V by 0 bases and J by 2 bases, and 6 bases separated the two germline ends. Germline-derived CDR1 and CDR2 are SGHRS and YFSETQ. This CDR3 has 15 amino acids.

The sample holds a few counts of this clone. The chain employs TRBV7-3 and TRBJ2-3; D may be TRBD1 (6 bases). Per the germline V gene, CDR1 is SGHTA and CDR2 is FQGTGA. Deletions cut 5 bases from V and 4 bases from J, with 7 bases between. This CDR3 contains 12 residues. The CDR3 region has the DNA TGTGCCAGCAGCCCAGGGGCAGATACGCAGTATTTT. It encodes CASSPGADTQYF.

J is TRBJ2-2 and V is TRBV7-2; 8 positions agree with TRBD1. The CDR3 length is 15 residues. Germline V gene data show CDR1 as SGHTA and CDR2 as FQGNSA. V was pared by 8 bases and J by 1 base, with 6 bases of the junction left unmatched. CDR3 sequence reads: CASFPGGGNTGELFF. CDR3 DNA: TGTGCCAGCTTCCCAGGGGGCGGGAACACCGGGGAGCTGTTTTTT.

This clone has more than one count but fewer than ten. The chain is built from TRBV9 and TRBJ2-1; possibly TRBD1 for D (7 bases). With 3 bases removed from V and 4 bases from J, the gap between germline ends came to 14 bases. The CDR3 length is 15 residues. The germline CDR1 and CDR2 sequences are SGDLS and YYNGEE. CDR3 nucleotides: TGTGCCAGCAGCGCGGGGGACAGAACATACAATGAGCAGTTCTTC. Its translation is CASSAGDRTYNEQFF.

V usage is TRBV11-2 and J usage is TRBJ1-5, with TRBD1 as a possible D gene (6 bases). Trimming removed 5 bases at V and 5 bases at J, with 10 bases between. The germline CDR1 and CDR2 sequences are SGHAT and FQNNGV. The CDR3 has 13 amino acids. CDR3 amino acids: CASSIQGHQPQHF. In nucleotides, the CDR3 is TGTGCCAGCAGCATCCAGGGGCATCAGCCCCAGCATTTT.

The CDR3 is CASRNVGSEAFF. In DNA form, the CDR3 reads TGTGCCAGCAGGAACGTCGGGTCTGAAGCTTTCTTT. The V call is TRBV6-5, the J call TRBJ1-1; no reliable D call. Trimming removed 6 bases from V and 6 bases from J, with 11 bases in between. From germline, CDR1 is MNHEY and CDR2 SVGAGI. This CDR3 spans 12 amino acids.

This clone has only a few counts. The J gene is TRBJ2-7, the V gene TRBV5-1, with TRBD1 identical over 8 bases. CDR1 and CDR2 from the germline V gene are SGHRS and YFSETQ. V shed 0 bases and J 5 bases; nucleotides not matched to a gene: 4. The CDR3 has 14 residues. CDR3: CASSLGQGADEQYF. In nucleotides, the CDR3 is TGCGCCAGCAGCTTGGGCCAGGGGGCGGACGAGCAGTACTTC.

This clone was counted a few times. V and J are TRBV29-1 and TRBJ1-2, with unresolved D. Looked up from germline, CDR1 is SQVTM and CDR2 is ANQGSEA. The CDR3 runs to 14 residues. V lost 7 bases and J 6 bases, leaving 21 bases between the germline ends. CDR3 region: CSALKGHMGNGYTF. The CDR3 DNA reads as TGCAGCGCCCTTAAGGGTCACATGGGTAATGGCTACACCTTC.

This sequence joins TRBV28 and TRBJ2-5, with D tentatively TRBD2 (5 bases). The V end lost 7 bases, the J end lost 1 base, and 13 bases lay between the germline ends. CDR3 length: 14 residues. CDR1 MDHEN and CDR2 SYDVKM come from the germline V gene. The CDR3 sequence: CASTLTEGQETQYF. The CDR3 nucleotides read TGTGCCAGCACCCTCACCGAGGGCCAAGAGACCCAGTACTTC.

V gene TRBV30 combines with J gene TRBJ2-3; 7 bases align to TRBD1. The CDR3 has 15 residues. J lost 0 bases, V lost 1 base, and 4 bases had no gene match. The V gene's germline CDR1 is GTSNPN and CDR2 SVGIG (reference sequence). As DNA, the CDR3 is TGTGCCTGGAGTGGACAGGGCCCTAGCACAGATACGCAGTATTTT. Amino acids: CAWSGQGPSTDTQYF. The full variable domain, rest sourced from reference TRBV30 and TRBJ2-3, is SQTIHQWPATLVQPVGSPLSLECTVEGTSNPNLYWYRQAAGRGLQLLFYSVGIGQISSEVPQNLSASRPQDRQFILSSKKLLLSDSGFYLCAWSGQGPSTDTQYFGPGTRLTVL.

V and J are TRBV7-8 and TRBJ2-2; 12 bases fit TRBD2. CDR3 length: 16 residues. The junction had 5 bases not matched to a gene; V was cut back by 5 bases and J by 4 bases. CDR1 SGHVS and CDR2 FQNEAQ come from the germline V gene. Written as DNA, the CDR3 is TGTGCCAGCAGCCTTCTAGCGGGAGGGCCCACCGGGGAGCTGTTTTTT. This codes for CASSLLAGGPTGELFF.

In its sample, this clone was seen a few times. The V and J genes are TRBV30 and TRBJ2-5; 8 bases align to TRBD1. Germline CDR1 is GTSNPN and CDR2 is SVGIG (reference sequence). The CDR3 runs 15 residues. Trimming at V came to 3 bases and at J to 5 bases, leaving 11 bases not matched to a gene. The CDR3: CAWSRTGIMGETQYF. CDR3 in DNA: TGTGCCTGGAGCCGGACAGGGATAATGGGGGAGACCCAGTACTTC.

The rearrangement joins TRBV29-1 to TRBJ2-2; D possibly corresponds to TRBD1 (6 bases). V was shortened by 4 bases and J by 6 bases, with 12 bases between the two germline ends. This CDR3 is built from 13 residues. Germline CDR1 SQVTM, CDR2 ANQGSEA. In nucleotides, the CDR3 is TGCAGCGTTGGGTCGTCAGGGGCCGGGGAGCTGTTTTTT. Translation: CSVGSSGAGELFF.

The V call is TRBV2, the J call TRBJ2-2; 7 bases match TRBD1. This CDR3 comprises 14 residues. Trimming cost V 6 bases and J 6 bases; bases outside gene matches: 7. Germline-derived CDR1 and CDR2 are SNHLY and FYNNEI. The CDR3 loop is CASRSRQGAGELFF. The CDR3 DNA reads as TGTGCCAGCAGGTCAAGACAGGGCGCCGGGGAGCTGTTTTTT.

CDR3 sequence: CASRLRVEQYF. The DNA of the CDR3 is TGCGCCAGTCGCCTGAGGGTAGAGCAGTACTTC. The chain uses TRBV5-1 and TRBJ2-7; possibly TRBD2 for D (5 bases). The V end lost 8 bases, the J end lost 7 bases, and 13 bases lay between the germline ends. The CDR3 loop spans 11 amino acids. Per the germline V gene, CDR1 is SGHRS and CDR2 is YFSETQ.

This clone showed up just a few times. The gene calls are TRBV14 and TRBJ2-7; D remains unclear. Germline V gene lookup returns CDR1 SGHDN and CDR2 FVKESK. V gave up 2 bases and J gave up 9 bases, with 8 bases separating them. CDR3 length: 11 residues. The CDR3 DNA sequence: TGTGCCAGCAGCCAATCGACCGGGCAGTACTTC. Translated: CASSQSTGQYF.

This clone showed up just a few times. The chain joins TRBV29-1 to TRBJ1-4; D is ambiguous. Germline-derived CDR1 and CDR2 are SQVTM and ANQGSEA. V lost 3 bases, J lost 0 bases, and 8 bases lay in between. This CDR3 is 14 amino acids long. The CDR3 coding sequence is TGCAGCGTTGACTCGGGTTCAACTAATGAAAAACTGTTTTTT. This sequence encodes CSVDSGSTNEKLFF.